A selection of T cell receptor beta chains follows, all from one sample in a study of shared clonotypes between healthy human individuals. Libraries were prepared by immunoSEQ multiplex PCR; TCRdb keeps only in-frame clonotypes and omits some of them. The sample lists a few hundred thousand clones, around nine tenths seen once, with 15% to 20% in the top ten. Sequencing input: memory CD8+ T cells sorted from blood. All receptors derive from a man aged 18 to 30 in good health. Each CDR3 is given with its conserved first and last residue. Each record gives: D gene, J gene, V gene, clone size, CDR3 DNA, CDR3 protein. D genes are given only for firm matches. The size of a clone is reported for some rows only, either as once, few or many, or as a class for expanded clones.

d_gene: .; j_gene: TRBJ1-1; v_gene: TRBV5-1; abundance: .; CDR3nt: TGCGCCAGCAGCTTGAGGCAGGGAGGAACTGAAGCTTTCTTT; CDR3aa: CASSLRQGGTEAFF
d_gene: .; j_gene: TRBJ1-1; v_gene: TRBV13; abundance: once; CDR3nt: TGTGCCAGCAGCCGGAACCGAATTCAGGGGCCCGCTGAAGCTTTCTTT; CDR3aa: CASSRNRIQGPAEAFF
d_gene: TRBD2; j_gene: TRBJ2-3; v_gene: TRBV6-6; abundance: .; CDR3nt: TGTGCCAGCAGTTATGAGCGGGATCACCCCACAGATACGCAGTATTTT; CDR3aa: CASSYERDHPTDTQYF
d_gene: .; j_gene: TRBJ2-7; v_gene: TRBV7-9; abundance: .; CDR3nt: TGTGCCAGCAGTTCCCCGCCTCCCGGGGGCAACGAGCAGTACTTC; CDR3aa: CASSSPPPGGNEQYF
d_gene: TRBD2; j_gene: TRBJ2-7; v_gene: TRBV4-3; abundance: .; CDR3nt: TGCGCCAGCAGCCAAACACTAGCGGGAGGTAGCGAGCAGTACTTC; CDR3aa: CASSQTLAGGSEQYF
d_gene: TRBD2; j_gene: TRBJ2-1; v_gene: TRBV11-2; abundance: .; CDR3nt: TGTGCCAGCAGCAGCGGACTAGCGGGATACAATGAGCAGTTCTTC; CDR3aa: CASSSGLAGYNEQFF
d_gene: .; j_gene: TRBJ1-5; v_gene: TRBV29-1; abundance: .; CDR3nt: TGCAGCGTTGAAGATCTCAGACCGCCGCGGGAGGGGCCCCAGCATTTT; CDR3aa: CSVEDLRPPREGPQHF
d_gene: TRBD2; j_gene: TRBJ2-3; v_gene: TRBV28; abundance: .; CDR3nt: TGTGCCAGCAGTTTCCTCGTAGGAGCGGGAGCACCCGGGGCAGATACGCAGTATTTT; CDR3aa: CASSFLVGAGAPGADTQYF
d_gene: .; j_gene: TRBJ2-2; v_gene: TRBV9; abundance: few; CDR3nt: TGTGCCAGCAGCGTAGCTGGGGCCCCTACAGCCGGGGAGCTGTTTTTT; CDR3aa: CASSVAGAPTAGELFF
d_gene: .; j_gene: TRBJ2-1; v_gene: TRBV19; abundance: many; CDR3nt: TGTGCCAGTAGTATCGGCAGCTCCTACAATGAGCAGTTCTTC; CDR3aa: CASSIGSSYNEQFF
d_gene: TRBD1; j_gene: TRBJ1-1; v_gene: TRBV7-8; abundance: .; CDR3nt: TGTGCCAGCAGTTTATACAGGGGGCGGAACCGGACTGAAGCTTTCTTT; CDR3aa: CASSLYRGRNRTEAFF
d_gene: .; j_gene: TRBJ1-1; v_gene: TRBV7-9; abundance: .; CDR3nt: TGTGCCAGCAGGCGAGACAAGAACACTGAAGCTTTCTTT; CDR3aa: CASRRDKNTEAFF
d_gene: .; j_gene: TRBJ2-7; v_gene: TRBV10-2; abundance: .; CDR3nt: TGCGCCAGCATGGCGGCCCTGGGCTCCTACGAGCAGTACTTC; CDR3aa: CASMAALGSYEQYF
d_gene: .; j_gene: TRBJ2-4; v_gene: TRBV19; abundance: .; CDR3nt: TGTGCCAGTAGTACCGTCCCGGCAGACAGAAACATTCAGTACTTC; CDR3aa: CASSTVPADRNIQYF
d_gene: .; j_gene: TRBJ2-7; v_gene: TRBV7-6; abundance: .; CDR3nt: TGTGCCAGCAGCGAACAGGGCTACGAGCAGTACTTC; CDR3aa: CASSEQGYEQYF
d_gene: .; j_gene: TRBJ2-1; v_gene: TRBV27; abundance: .; CDR3nt: TGTGCCAGCAGCTTGGGCAGGGTGAATGAGCAGTTCTTC; CDR3aa: CASSLGRVNEQFF
d_gene: TRBD1; j_gene: TRBJ1-2; v_gene: TRBV13; abundance: .; CDR3nt: TGTGCCAGCAGCTACCGACAGGGGGACTATGGCTACACCTTC; CDR3aa: CASSYRQGDYGYTF
d_gene: .; j_gene: TRBJ2-1; v_gene: TRBV5-6; abundance: once; CDR3nt: TGTGCCAGCAGCCCGAGACTAGGACCGAGACCTCCTTACAATGAGCAGTTCTTC; CDR3aa: CASSPRLGPRPPYNEQFF
d_gene: TRBD2; j_gene: TRBJ2-1; v_gene: TRBV7-9; abundance: once; CDR3nt: TGTGCCAGCAGCCCCCATTTCGGGACTAGCAATGAGCAGTTCTTC; CDR3aa: CASSPHFGTSNEQFF
d_gene: TRBD1; j_gene: TRBJ2-7; v_gene: TRBV6-5; abundance: .; CDR3nt: TGTGCCAGCAGTTACTCTGGGACAGGGGACGAGCAGTACTTC; CDR3aa: CASSYSGTGDEQYF
d_gene: TRBD1; j_gene: TRBJ1-3; v_gene: TRBV7-9; abundance: few; CDR3nt: TGTGCCAGCAGCCGACAGGGCAAAGCTGGAGGAAACACCATATATTTT; CDR3aa: CASSRQGKAGGNTIYF
d_gene: TRBD1; j_gene: TRBJ2-7; v_gene: TRBV27; abundance: .; CDR3nt: TGTGCCAGCAGTTTGACAGGGGGCGATATCTACGAGCAGTACTTC; CDR3aa: CASSLTGGDIYEQYF
d_gene: .; j_gene: TRBJ2-3; v_gene: TRBV13; abundance: .; CDR3nt: TGTGCCAGCAGCTTGAGGGAGGAGGGGACAGATACGCAGTATTTT; CDR3aa: CASSLREEGTDTQYF
d_gene: .; j_gene: TRBJ2-3; v_gene: TRBV11-2; abundance: .; CDR3nt: TGTGCCAGCAGCTATCAGGGTGATACGCAGTATTTT; CDR3aa: CASSYQGDTQYF
d_gene: .; j_gene: TRBJ2-5; v_gene: TRBV13; abundance: .; CDR3nt: TGTGCCAGCAGCCATTGGACTAATCGAGGGACCCAGTACTTC; CDR3aa: CASSHWTNRGTQYF
d_gene: .; j_gene: TRBJ1-4; v_gene: TRBV15; abundance: .; CDR3nt: TGTGCCACCAGCGGGCCTCGTAGGGGAAGTGAAAAACTGTTTTTT; CDR3aa: CATSGPRRGSEKLFF
d_gene: .; j_gene: TRBJ2-7; v_gene: TRBV6-1; abundance: .; CDR3nt: TGTGCCAGCAGGAGCTCCTACGAGCAGTACTTC; CDR3aa: CASRSSYEQYF
d_gene: TRBD1; j_gene: TRBJ2-7; v_gene: TRBV5-1; abundance: .; CDR3nt: TGCGCCAGCACCGAGGGGGCCTCCTACGAGCAGTACTTC; CDR3aa: CASTEGASYEQYF
d_gene: TRBD2; j_gene: TRBJ2-3; v_gene: TRBV2; abundance: .; CDR3nt: TGTGCCAGCAGTCTTTTATCTAGCGGGGGCACTAGCACAGATACGCAGTATTTT; CDR3aa: CASSLLSSGGTSTDTQYF
d_gene: .; j_gene: TRBJ1-1; v_gene: TRBV7-9; abundance: .; CDR3nt: TGTGCCAGCAGCCCGCAGGGCTGGGGAAACACTGAAGCTTTCTTT; CDR3aa: CASSPQGWGNTEAFF
d_gene: TRBD1; j_gene: TRBJ2-3; v_gene: TRBV7-9; abundance: .; CDR3nt: TGTGCCAGCAGCCAGGGGACAGTTAAGGGCACAGATACGCAGTATTTT; CDR3aa: CASSQGTVKGTDTQYF
d_gene: .; j_gene: TRBJ2-7; v_gene: TRBV19; abundance: .; CDR3nt: TGTGCCAGTAGCGAAACAGGGTCCTACGAGCAGTACTTC; CDR3aa: CASSETGSYEQYF
d_gene: .; j_gene: TRBJ2-7; v_gene: TRBV13; abundance: .; CDR3nt: TGTGCCAGCAGCTTCGGAGGGGGGCTCTCCTACGAGCAGTACTTC; CDR3aa: CASSFGGGLSYEQYF
d_gene: .; j_gene: TRBJ2-2; v_gene: TRBV30; abundance: many; CDR3nt: TGTGCCTGGACTTACAGGGATCGGGACACCGGGGAGCTGTTTTTT; CDR3aa: CAWTYRDRDTGELFF
d_gene: .; j_gene: TRBJ1-1; v_gene: TRBV5-5; abundance: .; CDR3nt: TGTGCCAGCAGCTTAATTCCCGAGCCGGACCGAGTGAACACTGAAGCTTTCTTT; CDR3aa: CASSLIPEPDRVNTEAFF
d_gene: .; j_gene: TRBJ2-2; v_gene: TRBV11-3; abundance: .; CDR3nt: TGTGCCAGCAGCTTAGGACTAGACACGCCCGGGGAGCTGTTTTTT; CDR3aa: CASSLGLDTPGELFF
d_gene: TRBD1; j_gene: TRBJ1-1; v_gene: TRBV29-1; abundance: .; CDR3nt: TGCAGCGTTGAAGCCATCCCGGGACAGGGGGATGGCACTGAAGCTTTCTTT; CDR3aa: CSVEAIPGQGDGTEAFF
d_gene: TRBD1; j_gene: TRBJ2-7; v_gene: TRBV4-2; abundance: once; CDR3nt: TGTGCCAGCAGCCAACCGGGACAGGGAGCCTACGAGCAGTACTTC; CDR3aa: CASSQPGQGAYEQYF
d_gene: TRBD2; j_gene: TRBJ2-1; v_gene: TRBV5-6; abundance: .; CDR3nt: TGTGCCAGCAGCTTTCCGGAAGGACTAGCGGGAGATGAGCAGTTCTTC; CDR3aa: CASSFPEGLAGDEQFF
d_gene: .; j_gene: TRBJ2-1; v_gene: TRBV4-3; abundance: .; CDR3nt: TGCGCCAGCAGCCGGACTGCCGACACCTACAATGAGCAGTTCTTC; CDR3aa: CASSRTADTYNEQFF
d_gene: .; j_gene: TRBJ1-4; v_gene: TRBV2; abundance: .; CDR3nt: TGTGCCAGCAGTGACGGGAGAAATATCCCGTTTTTT; CDR3aa: CASSDGRNIPFF
d_gene: .; j_gene: TRBJ2-7; v_gene: TRBV19; abundance: .; CDR3nt: TGTGCCAGTAGTATAGACGGGGACGGAAGGAACGAGCAGTACTTC; CDR3aa: CASSIDGDGRNEQYF
d_gene: .; j_gene: TRBJ2-4; v_gene: TRBV13; abundance: .; CDR3nt: TGTGCCAGCAGCTTAGGCCTGGGCCTAGCCAAAAACATTCAGTACTTC; CDR3aa: CASSLGLGLAKNIQYF
d_gene: .; j_gene: TRBJ1-2; v_gene: TRBV10-3; abundance: once; CDR3nt: TGTGCCATCAGTGAGACTCGGGCAGACCTTGCCTATGGCTACACCTTC; CDR3aa: CAISETRADLAYGYTF
d_gene: .; j_gene: TRBJ2-3; v_gene: TRBV27; abundance: .; CDR3nt: TGTGCCAGCAGTTTAAACAGGGCAGATACGCAGTATTTT; CDR3aa: CASSLNRADTQYF
d_gene: TRBD2; j_gene: TRBJ2-7; v_gene: TRBV9; abundance: .; CDR3nt: TGTGCCAGCAGCGAGACTAGCGGACCCTACGAGCAGTACTTC; CDR3aa: CASSETSGPYEQYF
d_gene: .; j_gene: TRBJ2-7; v_gene: TRBV5-4; abundance: .; CDR3nt: TGTGCCAGCAGCTTGGATACCTCGGGGCCGGTCGACGAGCAGTACTTC; CDR3aa: CASSLDTSGPVDEQYF
d_gene: TRBD2; j_gene: TRBJ2-7; v_gene: TRBV19; abundance: .; CDR3nt: TGTGCCAGTGGAGCGGGGGGGCCCCACGAGCAGTACTTC; CDR3aa: CASGAGGPHEQYF
d_gene: .; j_gene: TRBJ1-6; v_gene: TRBV2; abundance: .; CDR3nt: TGTGCCAGCAGTGAAGCGGGAAGGGTGACCTATAATTCACCCCTCCACTTT; CDR3aa: CASSEAGRVTYNSPLHF
d_gene: .; j_gene: TRBJ1-4; v_gene: TRBV4-1; abundance: .; CDR3nt: TGCGCCAGCAGCCAAGAGACGGGAACCTCTTATGAAAAACTGTTTTTT; CDR3aa: CASSQETGTSYEKLFF
d_gene: TRBD2; j_gene: TRBJ2-7; v_gene: TRBV15; abundance: many; CDR3nt: TGTGCCACCAGCACCGGACTAGCGGGAGCATACGAGCAGTACTTC; CDR3aa: CATSTGLAGAYEQYF
d_gene: TRBD2; j_gene: TRBJ2-1; v_gene: TRBV28; abundance: .; CDR3nt: TGTGCCAGCAGGGCTCTAGCGGGGGAGTACTACAATGAGCAGTTCTTC; CDR3aa: CASRALAGEYYNEQFF
d_gene: TRBD1; j_gene: TRBJ1-5; v_gene: TRBV19; abundance: many; CDR3nt: TGTGCCAGTAGTACCGTGGACAGGGCGCGAGATAGCAATCAGCCCCAGCATTTT; CDR3aa: CASSTVDRARDSNQPQHF
d_gene: .; j_gene: TRBJ2-1; v_gene: TRBV27; abundance: .; CDR3nt: TGTGCCAGCACCCCGCAGGGGCCCTACAATGAGCAGTTCTTC; CDR3aa: CASTPQGPYNEQFF
d_gene: TRBD2; j_gene: TRBJ2-3; v_gene: TRBV7-8; abundance: .; CDR3nt: TGTGCCAGCAGCTTAGCCTTCGCGGGGCTAGCGGACTATCCTAGCACAGATACGCAGTATTTT; CDR3aa: CASSLAFAGLADYPSTDTQYF
d_gene: TRBD1; j_gene: TRBJ2-5; v_gene: TRBV29-1; abundance: .; CDR3nt: TGCAGCGTTTTACCGGGACAGGGAAGGACCCAGTACTTC; CDR3aa: CSVLPGQGRTQYF
d_gene: TRBD2; j_gene: TRBJ2-7; v_gene: TRBV4-3; abundance: .; CDR3nt: TGCGCCAGCAGCCAAGGACCTAGTACGGGACCGGGGGGGGAGCAGTACTTC; CDR3aa: CASSQGPSTGPGGEQYF
d_gene: .; j_gene: TRBJ1-5; v_gene: TRBV4-1; abundance: .; CDR3nt: TGCGCCAGCAGCCAAGAGCCAAAGGGCTGGGCTCAGCCCCAGCATTTT; CDR3aa: CASSQEPKGWAQPQHF
d_gene: TRBD2; j_gene: TRBJ2-7; v_gene: TRBV10-3; abundance: .; CDR3nt: TGTGCCACACGGGGGGGCACGTCCTACGAGCAGTACTTC; CDR3aa: CATRGGTSYEQYF